One sample yielded the 7 T cell receptor beta chains listed below, sequenced in a study of cytomegalovirus exposure and HLA in healthy donors. Using immunoSEQ multiplex PCR, the repertoire was profiled, and TCRdb retains in-frame clones only, with some absent. The table has about 76,000 clones, approximately 95% seen once. Sequencing was carried out using PBMCs. All receptors derive from a man between 18 and 35 years old in good health and CMV-seropositive.

This chain joins TRBV28 and TRBJ2-1; D gene unclear. V gave up 8 bases and J gave up 15 bases, with 14 bases separating them. The CDR3 loop spans 10 amino acids. Germline CDR1 is MDHEN and CDR2 is SYDVKM. CDR3 in amino acids: CASVQEVPFF. CDR3 bases: TGTGCCAGCGTGCAGGAAGTTCCGTTCTTC.

The chain employs TRBV28 and TRBJ1-2, with 11 bases identical to TRBD1. The V segment lost 6 bases and the J segment 8 bases; nucleotides outside the gene matches: 5. The germline CDR1 and CDR2 sequences are MDHEN and SYDVKM. CDR3 size: 13 residues. As DNA, the CDR3 is TGTGCCAGCAGGGACAGGGGGCTGGGGGGCTACACCTTC. This translates into CASRDRGLGGYTF.

This chain connects TRBV18 to TRBJ1-4, with a tentative D call TRBD1 (5 bases). V lost 3 bases to trimming and J lost 5 bases, with 10 bases between them. The CDR3 spans 14 residues. Germline CDR1 reads KGHSH; CDR2 reads LQKENI. The CDR3 DNA sequence: TGTGCCAGCTCACCGAGCCGGGGGAATGAAAAACTGTTTTTT. Encoded protein: CASSPSRGNEKLFF.

The J gene is TRBJ1-5, the V gene TRBV30, with D perhaps matching TRBD1 (6 bases). This CDR3 has 14 residues. Deletions cut 3 bases from V and 2 bases from J, with 11 bases between. Germline loops: CDR1 GTSNPN, CDR2 SVGIG (reference sequence). The CDR3 protein is CAWSQGIGNQPQHF. CDR3 in DNA: TGTGCCTGGAGCCAGGGGATTGGCAATCAGCCCCAGCATTTT.

This sequence joins TRBV5-1 and TRBJ2-2, with D perhaps TRBD1 (6 bases). Germline assignment: CDR1 SGHRS and CDR2 YFSETQ. The ends were cut back, 0 bases at V and 5 bases at J, with 14 bases in the middle. The CDR3 loop spans 16 amino acids. The DNA of the CDR3 is TGCGCCAGCAGCTTGGGGGGGCGTCCTGGGACCGGGGAGCTGTTTTTT. Translated: CASSLGGRPGTGELFF.

CDR3 region: CASRREGVTGELFF. The CDR3 DNA follows: TGTGCCAGCAGGCGGGAGGGGGTGACCGGGGAGCTGTTTTTT. This chain uses TRBV6-5 with TRBJ2-2; 9 bases agree with TRBD2. Per germline, CDR1 MNHEY and CDR2 SVGAGI. This CDR3 has 14 residues. The ends lost 6 bases at V and 5 bases at J; junction bases unmatched: 4.

This clone has only a few counts. The chain uses TRBV5-1 and TRBJ2-5; 9 bases line up with TRBD1. CDR1 and CDR2 (germline): SGHRS, YFSETQ. J gave up 5 bases and V 3 bases, and 11 bases lay outside the gene matches. The CDR3 is made up of 16 amino acids. CDR3 in DNA: TGCGCCAGCAGCTGGGGACACAGGGGGCGCCGTGAGACCCAGTACTTC. Translated, it gives CASSWGHRGRRETQYF.